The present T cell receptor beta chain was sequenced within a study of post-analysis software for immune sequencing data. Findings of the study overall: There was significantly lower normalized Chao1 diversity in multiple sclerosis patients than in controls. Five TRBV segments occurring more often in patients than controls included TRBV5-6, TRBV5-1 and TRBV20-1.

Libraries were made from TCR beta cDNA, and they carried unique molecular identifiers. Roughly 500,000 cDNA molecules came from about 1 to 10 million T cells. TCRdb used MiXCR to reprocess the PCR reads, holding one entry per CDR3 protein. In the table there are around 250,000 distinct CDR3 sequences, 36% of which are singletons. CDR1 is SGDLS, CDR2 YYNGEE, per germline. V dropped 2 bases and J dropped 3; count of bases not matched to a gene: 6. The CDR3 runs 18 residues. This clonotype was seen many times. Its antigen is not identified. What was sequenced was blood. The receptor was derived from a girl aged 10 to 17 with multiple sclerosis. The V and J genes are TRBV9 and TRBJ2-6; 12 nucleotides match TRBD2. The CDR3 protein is CASSVPLAGGRGANVLTF. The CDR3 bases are TGTGCCAGCAGCGTGCCCCTAGCGGGAGGGCGTGGGGCCAACGTCCTGACTTTC. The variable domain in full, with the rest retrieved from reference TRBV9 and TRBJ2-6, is DSGVTQTPKHLITATGQRVTLRCSPRSGDLSVYWYQQSLDQGLQFLIQYYNGEERAKGNILERFSAQQFPDLHSELNLSSLELGDSALYFCASSVPLAGGRGANVLTFGAGSRLTVL.